These 7 T cell receptor beta chains were sequenced from one sample in a study of blood T cell repertoires in COVID-19. Clones were read by immunoSEQ multiplex PCR, and TCRdb kept only the in-frame ones, dropping some. The sample lists a few hundred thousand clones; approximately 86% were seen once. The specimen sequenced was peripheral blood. The source of these receptors is a woman aged 55 to 70 with COVID-19, enrolled during active disease.

J is TRBJ2-3 and V is TRBV2; 11 bases line up with TRBD2. CDR3 size: 15 residues. Trimming removed 5 bases from V and 6 bases from J; junction bases left unmatched: 7. Germline CDR1 and CDR2: SNHLY and FYNNEI. Written as DNA, the CDR3 is TGTGCCAGCAGTCAACTAGCGGGGGTTGGTGATACGCAGTATTTT. It specifies CASSQLAGVGDTQYF.

This clone was detected only once. The rearrangement links TRBV11-3 to TRBJ1-1; D is possibly TRBD1 (6 bases). The CDR3 runs 13 residues. Germline CDR1 SGHNT, CDR2 YENEEA. Trimming stripped 3 bases from V and 4 bases from J, with 9 bases between. CDR3 sequence: CASSFLDSTEAFF. CDR3 DNA: TGTGCCAGCAGCTTTTTGGACAGCACTGAAGCTTTCTTT.

The chain links TRBV19 to TRBJ1-3; tentative D call: TRBD1 (6 bases). The V and J ends lost 8 bases and 0 bases respectively, with 17 bases between them. The CDR3 runs to 16 residues. Germline CDR1 LNHDA, CDR2 SQIVND (reference sequence). DNA of the CDR3: TGTGCCAGTGAACCAGGGGCCCTGTTCTCTGGAAACACCATATATTTT. Protein product: CASEPGALFSGNTIYF.

The chain joins TRBV19 to TRBJ2-1, with 8 positions matching TRBD1. CDR1 is LNHDA, CDR2 SQIVND, per germline (reference sequence). This CDR3 region has 15 residues. The V segment lost 3 bases and the J segment 2 bases; nucleotides outside the gene matches: 3. Here the CDR3 reads CASSIGDRPYNEQFF. CDR3 DNA sequence: TGTGCCAGTAGTATTGGGGACAGGCCCTACAATGAGCAGTTCTTC.

The chain is built from TRBV11-2 and TRBJ2-2; 11 bases map to TRBD2. The CDR3 is 17 residues long. V lost 1 base, J lost 7 bases, and 8 bases stayed unmatched. Germline CDR1 and CDR2: SGHAT and FQNNGV. The CDR3 region is CASSLGLAGGDGGELFF. The CDR3, as DNA: TGTGCCAGCAGCTTAGGGCTAGCGGGGGGCGACGGCGGGGAGCTGTTTTTT.

This clone was detected only once. The rearrangement links TRBV15 to TRBJ2-2; no clear D. CDR1 is LNHNV and CDR2 is YYDKDF in the germline V gene (reference sequence). V dropped 0 bases and J dropped 6 bases, with 8 bases sitting between them. The CDR3 runs to 14 residues. CDR3 region: CATSRDRLAGELFF. CDR3 bases: TGTGCCACCAGCAGAGACAGGTTGGCCGGGGAGCTGTTTTTT.

V usage is TRBV30 and J usage is TRBJ1-2, with 7 nucleotides matching TRBD1. Trimming cost V 3 bases and J 7 bases; bases outside gene matches: 2. The CDR3 totals 11 residues. Germline lookup yields CDR1 GTSNPN and CDR2 SVGIG (reference sequence). The CDR3, as DNA: TGTGCCTGGAGGACAGGGCCTGGCTACACCTTC. Encoded protein: CAWRTGPGYTF.